The next 8 T cell receptor beta chains were all read from a single sample in a study of CD4 T cells in relation to SARS-CoV-2 and coronaviruses (dated by TCRdb to about 2021). Antigens for these TCRs are unknown. CD4+ T cells from unexposed donors were collected before the COVID-19 pandemic (2011-2018). After 10 to 11 days of culture, CD4+ T cells were isolated with the EasySep CD4+ T cell isolation kit. The library came from the immunoSEQ multiplex PCR assay. TCRdb retrieved this table from immuneACCESS and kept in-frame rearrangements only. Not all clones are present; in checked studies, unresolved V genes account for under half, and no reason is known for the remainder. Present in this sample are about 30,000 clones, around 72% of which were seen just once. The ten largest make up around an eighth of the sample. The sequencing input was CD4+ T cells from PBMCs, cultured in vitro. These receptors all stem from a human donor in good health.

The chain is built from TRBV12-3 or TRBV12-4 and TRBJ1-2; 9 positions agree with TRBD1. Unmatched junction bases numbered 5, after V lost 6 bases and J lost 6 bases. The CDR3 consists of 13 residues. The CDR3 nucleotides are TGTGCCAGCAGCATTACAGGGGGCAATGGCTACACCTTC. Its translation is CASSITGGNGYTF.

The chain employs TRBV29-1 and TRBJ2-5, with 13 bases that match TRBD2. Germline V gene data show CDR1 as SQVTM and CDR2 as ANQGSEA. With V trimmed by 4 bases and J by 5 bases, 7 bases remained unmatched. This CDR3 comprises 15 residues. This CDR3 reads CSVGTSGRKGETQYF. The CDR3 DNA reads as TGCAGCGTTGGGACTAGCGGGAGAAAGGGGGAGACCCAGTACTTC.

This clone was detected only a few times. V is TRBV3-1 (or the pseudogene TRBV3-2) and J is TRBJ1-2; 8 nucleotides line up with TRBD1. CDR1 is LGHDT, CDR2 YNNKEL, per germline (reference sequence). After removal of 1 base from V and 1 base from J, the junction contained 2 bases not matched to a gene. The CDR3 spans 15 residues. DNA for the CDR3: TGTGCCAGCAGCCAAGGACAGGGGAATAACTATGGCTACACCTTC. Its protein is CASSQGQGNNYGYTF.

This chain links TRBV5-4 with TRBJ2-7; D unresolved. This CDR3 region has 13 residues. Trimming removed 0 bases at V and 6 bases at J, with 10 bases between. CDR1 is SGHNT and CDR2 is YYREEE in the germline V gene (reference sequence). This CDR3 reads CASSLVGPGEQYF. In nucleotides, the CDR3 is TGTGCCAGCAGCTTGGTGGGCCCGGGCGAGCAGTACTTC. Supplemented by reference TRBV5-4 and TRBJ2-7, the full variable domain reads ETGVTQSPTHLIKTRGQQVTLRCSSQSGHNTVSWYQQALGQGPQFIFQYYREEENGRGNFPPRFSGLQFPNYSSELNVNALELDDSALYLCASSLVGPGEQYFGPGTRLTVT.

The genes are TRBV5-8 and TRBJ2-5, with D tentatively TRBD1 or TRBD2 (5 bases each). This CDR3 comprises 14 residues. Looked up from germline, CDR1 is SGHTS and CDR2 is YDEGEE. Trimming took 4 bases from V and 2 from J, leaving 12 bases between them. The CDR3 DNA reads as TGTGCCAGCAGCCCCAAGGGACGTCAAGAGACCCAGTACTTC. Translation: CASSPKGRQETQYF.

V is TRBV11-3 and J is TRBJ2-3; possibly TRBD2 for D (7 bases). The germline gives CDR1 SGHNT, CDR2 YENEEA. V dropped 6 bases and J dropped 7 bases, with 17 bases sitting between them. The CDR3 has 14 amino acids. The CDR3 spells CASSTGGISNTQYF. For the CDR3, the DNA is TGTGCCAGCAGTACGGGGGGCATCTCCAATACGCAGTATTTT.

J is TRBJ1-2 and V is TRBV12-5; 9 bases are a match to TRBD1. V was pared by 6 bases and J by 5 bases, with 22 bases of the junction left unmatched. This CDR3 spans 19 amino acids. The V gene's germline CDR1 is LGHNT and CDR2 FRNRAP. As DNA, the CDR3 is TGTGCTAGTGGGGACGAAACAGGGGGCTATATCACCGACCATTATGGCTACACCTTC. This sequence encodes CASGDETGGYITDHYGYTF.

The V and J genes are TRBV5-1 and TRBJ1-6; D is perhaps TRBD1 (6 bases). The CDR3 extends over 16 amino acids. CDR1 and CDR2 (germline): SGHRS, YFSETQ. V lost 0 bases to trimming and J lost 5 bases, with 12 bases between them. CDR3 nucleotide sequence: TGCGCCAGCAGCTTGGCAGGACAGTCGAATAATTCACCCCTCCACTTT. Translation: CASSLAGQSNNSPLHF.